This T cell receptor (beta chain) was documented in a study of graft-versus-host responses after intestinal transplantation. Overall study: Anti-thymocyte globulin induction, then tacrolimus and steroids for about three years, went to all recipients.

With respect to this clone: Its antigen is as yet unknown.

Whole-study results and caveats: Recipient marrow contained GvH clones, some of which appeared first in ileum or blood. High graft-versus-host to host-versus-graft clonal ratios were seen in allografts of patients with graft-donor T cell macrochimerism. Early post-transplant declines in HvG were associated with peak levels of circulating GvH clones.

V lost 2 bases and J 4 bases, leaving 14 bases between the germline ends. Germline CDR1 and CDR2: SQVTM and ANQGSEA. The CDR3 contains 14 residues. Data came from immunoSEQ multiplex PCR; TCRdb stores just in-frame clones and leaves some out. The table lists just under 100,000 clones, 75% to 95% of them singletons. V gene TRBV29-1 combines with J gene TRBJ2-5; D is perhaps TRBD1 or TRBD2 (7 bases each). The receptor was isolated from a human patient who received an intestinal transplant, so some T cells may come from the graft donor. The sequencing here drew on PBMCs, taken 450 to 460 days after intestinal transplant. The DNA of the CDR3 is TGCAGCGTTGAAAAAGGCAGGGGGGGAGAGACCCAGTACTTC. Translation: CSVEKGRGGETQYF.